This T cell receptor beta chain was identified in a study of tumor-infiltrating lymphocytes in primary liver carcinoma (dated by TCRdb to the late 2010s). General notes on the study: The five patients, three men and two women aged 30 to 69 years, had hepatocellular carcinoma (four) or combined HCC and intrahepatic cholangiocarcinoma (one). The five patients had tumors staged T1-T3 N0M0, with maximum diameters ranging from roughly 4 to 10 cm. Each sample produced roughly 3.65 to 8 million productive TCRbeta reads, and read depth showed no significant difference between tissue types. TCRbeta repertoire sequencing, expression microarrays and whole-exome sequencing were combined in the study across five regions of each liver tumor, with adjacent normal tissue and blood also included. A total of some 35 specimens from 5 patients underwent TCRbeta repertoire sequencing, comprising around 25 tumor regions, 5 adjacent noncancerous liver tissues and 5 peripheral blood samples. The 25 to 30 tumor region samples were profiled with Agilent mRNA microarrays so that TCRbeta repertoire diversity could be related to the local molecular phenotype. Reproducibility between technical replicate repertoires was high, with correlation coefficients above 0.98 and mean shared-clone rates about 0.9.

Paper-wide results and their limitations: With just a handful of patients in the study, the authors point out that the findings should be validated in a larger study. The top 250 clones accounted for a significantly greater share of the repertoire in tumors than in blood (p = 0.039). Only the TCR beta chain was sequenced, so true repertoire diversity is likely underestimated because unpaired alpha chains were not captured. Repertoire overlap was found to be higher between tumor regions (mean around 35%) than between tumor-adjacent (17%) or tumor-blood (around 15%) pairs, consistent with antigen-driven expansion. Only about 7.5-25% of top clones were found in all five regions of a tumor, suggesting spatial heterogeneity of tumor-infiltrating T cells. Comparison of CD4+ and CD8+ T cell repertoires was precluded by the use of bulk unsorted samples.

The sample holds a few counts of this clonotype. Its antigen remains unidentified. Sequence at one end of the junction differs from germline and may be a read error. A constant-region primer and ProtoScript II reverse transcriptase were used to reverse-transcribe TCRbeta-specific cDNA from about 0.55 ug total RNA. Three nested multiplex PCR rounds, following a slightly modified ARM-PCR procedure, were used to build the TCRbeta libraries. Multiplex TRBV1-TRBV30 forward primers and a Cbeta reverse primer were used in the first two PCR rounds, each of which was run for about 10 cycles. Sample barcodes and Illumina adapters were added in a final 25-cycle PCR with Deep VentR polymerase. Before sequencing, amplicons of 200-500 bp were purified from gel using a QIAquick gel extraction kit. TCRbeta amplicons were sequenced on an Illumina HiSeq 2500 with 250-bp paired-end reads. The original methods were these. To recover full CDR3 sequences, reads were quality-trimmed using Trimmomatic v0.33 and paired reads were then merged using FLASH v1.2.11. V, D and J germline segments were assigned to the rearranged TCRbeta sequences by MiGEC v1.2.1b. Clonotype statistics, along with Shannon-Wiener diversity indices, were calculated using VDJtools v1.0.0. Except for diversity analysis, only each sample's 250 most abundant clonotypes were used in subsequent analyses to reduce sampling bias. TCRdb applied fastp at Q25 and MiXCR to the public reads, then kept only in-frame beta chains. Each CDR3 protein gets just one entry, which takes the most common genes and DNA from the rows behind it. TCRdb, not the authors, supplied the V and J calls. The sample includes approximately 100,000 distinct CDR3 sequences, with 55% to 80% observed a single time. Of the sample, roughly an eighth falls within the top ten clones.

From the cysteine through the phenylalanine, the CDR3 covers 13 amino acids. Only the CDR3 DNA stays, 39 bases, in frame from base 1. The germline V gene supplies CDR1 SGHAT and CDR2 FQNNGV. Without any cell sorting, total RNA and DNA were extracted together from around 20-30 mg of bulk tissue using the AllPrep DNA/RNA mini kit. Between late 2015 and March 2016, five patients in China with histopathologically diagnosed primary liver carcinoma had surgical resection. Patients had chronic HBV infection and were treatment-naive at sampling. Five spatially separated regions were sampled per tumor: superior, inferior, left-lateral and right-lateral poles, plus the tumor centre. More than 75% viable tumor cells were found by histology in every tumor sample. Each fresh piece of tumor and adjacent tissue was cut in two, with one half stored in RNAlater at -80 degrees C and the other half sent for histology.

The V gene is TRBV11-2 and the J gene is TRBJ1-3; confidence is insufficient to name the D gene. The receptor comes from a woman aged 60-70 years with primary liver carcinoma and hepatitis B virus infection. Material for sequencing was liver tumor tissue from sampling region 2. The sample's cell subset or site label, in plain terms: tumor region T2, inferior pole. The bases read TGTGCCAGCCGCTTCCCCGGCGGAAGCACCATATATTTT. Its product reads: CASRFPGGSTIYF.